The sequence of this T cell receptor (beta chain) was determined in a study of blood T cells in healthy people across ages. Notes on this clonotype: A junction boundary mismatches the germline segment, possibly from a read error.

Through a sample-barcoded 5' primer and a J-beta primer mix, a second PCR was run for roughly 7 to 11 cycles. TCRdb re-called the 5' RACE reads through MiXCR, storing one row per CDR3 protein. The top ten hold 0.65% to 0.75% of the sample, which has over a million distinct CDR3 sequences, less than 25% seen once. The CDR3 length is 15 residues. Looked up from germline, CDR1 is DFQATT and CDR2 is SNEGSKA (reference sequence). Separately, the same data were catalogued under a study of T cells of mothers and their children.

Sample: blood. The TCR sequence derives from a girl aged 2 to 10 in good health. The V call is TRBV20-1, the J call TRBJ1-6, with TRBD1 matching over 8 bases. CDR3 protein: CSAGDPGGDNSPLHF. The CDR3 DNA is TGCAGTGCTGGAGATCCAGGGGGCGACAATTCACCCCTCCACTTT.